The entry that follows covers one T cell receptor beta chain sequence. This sample is part of a study of blood T cell repertoires in COVID-19. Study-level information: PBMCs, B-cell-depleted T cells, or T cells provided the cDNA or gDNA that made up the material.

Germline assignment: CDR1 SQVTM and CDR2 ANQGSEA. V lost 3 bases and J 2 bases, leaving 7 bases between the germline ends. The CDR3 runs 13 residues. Authors' data handling: Reference gene primers were amplified, and this amplification served to estimate nucleated cell counts. Profiling relied on immunoSEQ multiplex PCR, and the TCRdb table lists in-frame clones only, not all of them. The D gene and trimming were derived from the DNA, and the V and J assignments and clone size from that table. The profile shows roughly 100,000 clones, roughly 84% of them singletons. The TCR comes from a human donor in a cohort sampled during active COVID-19. The sequencing sample was made of peripheral blood. V and J are TRBV29-1 and TRBJ2-2; D gene ambiguous. The CDR3 coding sequence is TGCAGCGTTGAGGGCACCAACACCGGGGAGCTGTTTTTT. The encoded protein is CSVEGTNTGELFF.